This T cell receptor beta chain was recorded in a study of neurological immune-mediated disorders. TCRdb redid the calling of the 5' RACE reads with MiXCR, one entry per CDR3 protein. The top ten hold approximately 6.8% of the sample, which has approximately 82,000 distinct CDR3 sequences, roughly 13% seen once. The ends were cut back, 0 bases at V and 5 bases at J, with 11 bases in the middle. CDR3 length: 14 residues. Germline loops: CDR1 SGHRS, CDR2 YFSETQ. As regards this clonotype: Its antigen is unknown.

Findings and caveats of the study: Expanded clones shared no identical CDR3 amino acid sequences across subjects, which suggested private TCR-beta repertoires in all groups. HTLV-1-associated myelopathy led in TCR clonal expansion, while multiple sclerosis ranked lowest, below healthy controls.

Specimen: PBMCs. The source of this sequence is a woman in her 50s in good health. V usage is TRBV5-1 and J usage is TRBJ2-5, with a weak D call TRBD1 (6 bases). The CDR3: CASSLGQGKETQYF. CDR3 bases: TGCGCCAGCAGCTTGGGGCAGGGGAAGGAGACCCAGTACTTC. The whole variable domain, filled in from reference TRBV5-1 and TRBJ2-5, reads KAGVTQTPRYLIKTRGQQVTLSCSPISGHRSVSWYQQTPGQGLQFLFEYFSETQRNKGNFPGRFSGRQFSNSRSEMNVSTLELGDSALYLCASSLGQGKETQYFGPGTRLLVL.